The 9 T cell receptor beta chains listed next were all sequenced from one sample in a study of blood T cell repertoires in COVID-19. Sequencing was performed with immunoSEQ multiplex PCR; in TCRdb, only in-frame clones are kept and a portion is missing. This table holds about 80,000 clones, around 88% found once. Material: peripheral blood. These receptor sequences come from a man at least 80 years old with active or convalescent COVID-19.

V gene TRBV5-1 combines with J gene TRBJ2-3; D is unresolved. The CDR3 is 14 amino acids. Trimming took off 5 bases at V and 2 bases at J, with 12 bases between the two ends. Germline V gene lookup returns CDR1 SGHRS and CDR2 YFSETQ. The CDR3 region is CASSTDKPTDTQYF. The DNA for the CDR3 is TGCGCCAGCAGTACCGACAAGCCCACAGATACGCAGTATTTT.

The chain employs TRBV6-2 or TRBV6-3 and TRBJ2-7; D is perhaps TRBD1 (6 bases). The CDR3 contains 13 residues. The V end was cut by 4 bases, the J end by 2 bases, with 9 bases between. Germline V gene data show CDR1 as MNHEY and CDR2 as SVGEGT. The CDR3: CASSLTGPYEQYF. The DNA of the CDR3 is TGTGCCAGCAGTTTGACAGGTCCCTACGAGCAGTACTTC.

This chain joins TRBV5-6 and TRBJ2-3, with D perhaps matching TRBD1 (5 bases). The CDR3 runs 14 residues. Trimming took off 0 bases at V and 3 bases at J, with 8 bases between the two ends. Germline-derived CDR1 and CDR2 are SGHDT and YYEEEE. CDR3 sequence: CASSLDRWTDTQYF. CDR3 coding DNA: TGTGCCAGCAGCTTGGACAGGTGGACAGATACGCAGTATTTT.

The chain couples TRBV4-1 to TRBJ1-4, with 7 bases that match TRBD1. The CDR3 spans 16 residues. The germline gives CDR1 MGHRA, CDR2 YSYEKL. Trimming took 5 bases from V and 7 from J; bases not matched to a gene: 13. The CDR3, as DNA: TGCGCCAGCAGCACAGGAAAGACAGGGATAAGTGAAAAACTGTTTTTT. Its protein product is CASSTGKTGISEKLFF.

V and J are TRBV10-1 and TRBJ2-1; maybe TRBD2 (5 bases). Germline V gene data show CDR1 as WNHNN and CDR2 as SYGVQD (reference sequence). V gave up 5 bases and J gave up 7 bases, with 12 bases separating them. The CDR3 length is 13 residues. The CDR3: CASSPGIRNEQFF. The CDR3 DNA reads TGCGCCAGCAGTCCCGGGATACGGAATGAGCAGTTCTTC.

The genes are TRBV11-2 and TRBJ2-7; TRBD2 agrees at 8 bases. CDR1 is SGHAT, CDR2 FQNNGV, per germline. V lost 5 bases, J lost 0 bases, and 3 bases stayed unmatched. The CDR3 runs to 14 residues. CDR3 DNA sequence: TGTGCCAGCAGCATTAGCGGGACCTCCTACGAGCAGTACTTC. Amino acids: CASSISGTSYEQYF.

The chain combines TRBV7-8 with TRBJ1-2; D perhaps matches TRBD1 (5 bases). This CDR3 has 16 residues. Germline V gene sequence: CDR1 SGHVS, CDR2 FQNEAQ. The ends were cut back, 5 bases at V and 4 bases at J, with 20 bases in the middle. The CDR3 nucleotides are TGTGCCAGCAGCCCCACGGGAGGCAGGGCAATCTATGGCTACACCTTC. It yields the protein CASSPTGGRAIYGYTF.

The J gene is TRBJ1-5, the V gene TRBV30, with D possibly TRBD1 on 6 matching bases. The V end lost 2 bases, the J end lost 6 bases, and 17 bases lay between the germline ends. The CDR3 sequence is 15 residues long. CDR1 is GTSNPN, CDR2 SVGIG, per germline (reference sequence). CDR3 sequence: CAWSPKNLQGQPQHF. Written as DNA, the CDR3 is TGTGCCTGGAGTCCGAAAAACCTACAGGGTCAGCCCCAGCATTTT.

This sequence joins TRBV6-5 and TRBJ1-5; D not resolved. CDR3 size: 12 residues. Trimming took off 8 bases at V and 0 bases at J, with 5 bases between the two ends. From germline, CDR1 is MNHEY and CDR2 SVGAGI. CDR3 residues: CASEYSNQPQHF. DNA for the CDR3: TGTGCCAGCGAGTATAGCAATCAGCCCCAGCATTTT.